This T cell receptor (beta chain) comes out of a study of cytotoxic CD8 clonotypes in ibrutinib-treated CLL. Overall study findings and caveats: Public clonotypes were uncommon and contracted or stayed stable on treatment. Pretreatment clonality was elevated relative to age-matched healthy donors and paralleled circulating CD8+ T-cell counts.

The assay was immunoSEQ multiplex PCR, and TCRdb's table has in-frame clones only and misses some. The sample carries about 200,000 clones, 60% to 80% recorded once. Cryopreserved PBMCs supplied about 2.1 micrograms of genomic DNA for TCR beta libraries. V was shortened by 8 bases and J by 1 base, with 18 bases between the two germline ends. Germline V CDR1 and CDR2: SGHNT, YENEEA. The CDR3 length is 15 residues. Concerning this clone: Its antigen is not identified.

The TCR sequence derives from a human donor with chronic lymphocytic leukemia. The sequencing here drew on PBMCs, taken after 12 months of ibrutinib treatment. This rearrangement joins TRBV11-3 to TRBJ2-7; D might be TRBD2 (5 bases). The CDR3, as DNA: TGTGCCAGCCTTGAACGGTGGACTGAGTCCTACGAGCAGTACTTC. It is translated as CASLERWTESYEQYF.